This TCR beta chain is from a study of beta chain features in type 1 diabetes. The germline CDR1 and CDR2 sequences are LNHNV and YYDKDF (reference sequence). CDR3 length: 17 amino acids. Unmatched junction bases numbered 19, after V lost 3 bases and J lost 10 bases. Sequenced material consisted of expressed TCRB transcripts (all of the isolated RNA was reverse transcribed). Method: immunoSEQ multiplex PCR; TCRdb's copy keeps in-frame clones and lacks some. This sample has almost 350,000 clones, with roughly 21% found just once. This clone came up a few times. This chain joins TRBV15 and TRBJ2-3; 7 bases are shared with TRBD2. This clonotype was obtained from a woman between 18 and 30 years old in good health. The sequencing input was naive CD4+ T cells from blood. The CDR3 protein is CATSRDLADGGSDAQYF. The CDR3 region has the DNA TGTGCCACCAGCAGGGATCTAGCGGATGGAGGCTCTGATGCGCAGTATTTT.